This TCR beta chain came from a study of tumor and adjacent non-tumor tissue in lung cancer. Overall study context: Patients were aged about 31 to 85, about 10 men and about five women, stage I to III. General observations from the study: Tumor repertoires had a smaller top 100 clone share than normal lung.

No cell sorting was done before RNA was extracted from the tissue. Distant lung tissue was collected more than 3 cm away from the tumor edge. Donors were chemotherapy-naive, newly diagnosed lung cancer surgical patients in China, August–November 2014. TCRbeta libraries were built with three rounds of nested PCR, modified from ARM-PCR. MiXCR, run by TCRdb on the multiplex PCR reads, gives a single entry per CDR3 protein. The sample records 60,000 to 85,000 distinct CDR3 sequences, over 60% being singletons. For this clonotype: Its antigen is currently unknown. Mismatch with germline at one junction end may stem from a read error.

The CDR3 totals 17 residues. Germline assignment: CDR1 MGHRA and CDR2 YSYEKL. Sequencing used distant non-tumor lung tissue. The TCR comes from an older man with non-small cell lung cancer. The chain carries TRBV4-1 and TRBJ1-4; possibly TRBD1 for D (6 bases). The CDR3 loop is CASSHLRDRGRGEKVFF. CDR3 DNA sequence: TGCGCCAGCAGCCACCTCCGGGACCGGGGGCGAGGTGAAAAAGTGTTTTTT.